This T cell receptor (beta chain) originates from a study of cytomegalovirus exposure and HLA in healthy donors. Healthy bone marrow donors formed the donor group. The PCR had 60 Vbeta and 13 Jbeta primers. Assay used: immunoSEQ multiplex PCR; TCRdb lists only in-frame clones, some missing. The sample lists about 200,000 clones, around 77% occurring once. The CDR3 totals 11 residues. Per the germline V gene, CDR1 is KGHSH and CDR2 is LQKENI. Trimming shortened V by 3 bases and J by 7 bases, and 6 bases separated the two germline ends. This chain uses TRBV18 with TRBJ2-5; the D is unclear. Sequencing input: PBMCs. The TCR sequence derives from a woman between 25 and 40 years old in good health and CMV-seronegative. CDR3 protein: CASSPSGTQYF. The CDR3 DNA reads TGTGCCAGCTCACCCTCGGGGACCCAGTACTTC.